The 29 T cell receptor beta chains in this list originate from one sample, sequenced in a study of T cells in Graves' hyperthyroidism and ophthalmopathy. RNA transcripts were the template for amplifying TCR beta CDR3 regions. In the first-round RT-PCR of the TCR CDR3, the HTBI primer set was used. MiXCR was run by TCRdb on the multiplex PCR reads, yielding one entry per CDR3 protein. Of some 350,000 distinct CDR3 sequences listed, around 14% are singletons. Material: blood. All receptors come from a woman between 18 and 29 years old with Graves' hyperthyroidism that later progressed to Graves' ophthalmopathy.

CDR3 residues: CSASPSGRLTEQYF. As DNA, the CDR3 is TGCAGTGCTAGCCCTAGCGGGAGGCTAACAGAGCAGTACTTC. J is TRBJ2-7 and V is TRBV20-1; 11 bases map to TRBD2. Looked up from germline, CDR1 is DFQATT and CDR2 is SNEGSKA (reference sequence). This CDR3 contains 14 residues. Unmatched junction bases numbered 8, after V lost 3 bases and J lost 7 bases.

In this sample, this clonotype turned up a few times. The genes are TRBV30 and TRBJ1-6; maybe TRBD1 (5 bases). CDR1 and CDR2 (germline): GTSNPN, SVGIG (reference sequence). The CDR3 length is 12 residues. The V end was cut by 3 bases, the J end by 16 bases, with 16 bases between. CDR3 DNA: TGTGCCTGGAGCCAGAGGGGCCAAGCACTCCACTTT. Protein: CAWSQRGQALHF.

This clonotype was recorded many times. The chain's CDR3 is CASRTTTGREETQYF. In DNA, the CDR3 is TGTGCCAGCAGAACCACAACGGGGAGGGAAGAGACCCAGTACTTC. V and J are TRBV27 and TRBJ2-5; TRBD2 agrees at 7 bases. With V trimmed by 6 bases and J by 3 bases, 10 bases remained unmatched. CDR3 length: 15 amino acids. CDR1 MNHEY and CDR2 SMNVEV come from the germline V gene (reference sequence).

This sequence joins TRBV27 and TRBJ2-7, with 7 nucleotides matching TRBD2. There are 15 residues in the CDR3. Per germline, CDR1 MNHEY and CDR2 SMNVEV (reference sequence). With 8 bases clipped from V and 4 bases from J, the junction kept 14 bases outside the gene matches. The CDR3 reads CASQSGAGEGYEQYF. The DNA for the CDR3 is TGTGCCAGCCAGTCAGGCGCGGGAGAAGGGTACGAGCAGTACTTC.

This clonotype was picked up many times. V is TRBV2 and J is TRBJ2-5, with D perhaps assigned TRBD1 or TRBD2 (5 bases each). V dropped 4 bases and J dropped 2 bases, with 11 bases sitting between them. CDR1 is SNHLY, CDR2 FYNNEI, per germline. The CDR3 spans 14 residues. The CDR3, as DNA: TGTGCCAGCAGTGGGCAGGGACCGCAAGAGACCCAGTACTTC. It translates to CASSGQGPQETQYF.

The chain carries TRBV20-1 and TRBJ2-5; D may be TRBD1 (6 bases). CDR1 and CDR2 (germline): DFQATT, SNEGSKA (reference sequence). The CDR3 is 15 residues long. Trimming cost V 0 bases and J 5 bases, with 16 bases left between them. The CDR3 is CSARDLSGARETQYF. As DNA, the CDR3 is TGCAGTGCTAGAGATTTATCAGGGGCCCGGGAGACCCAGTACTTC.

This clonotype showed up just a few times. This chain joins TRBV5-1 and TRBJ2-5, with 9 positions matching TRBD1. Germline CDR1 SGHRS, CDR2 YFSETQ. The CDR3 extends over 14 amino acids. V shed 4 bases, J shed 2 bases, and the junction held 3 bases outside the gene matches. CDR3 DNA sequence: TGCGCCAGCAGCCGCGGACAGGGGCAAGAGACCCAGTACTTC. Protein: CASSRGQGQETQYF.

This clonotype was observed many times. The chain has TRBV20-1 and TRBJ2-1, with 10 bases aligning to TRBD2. CDR1 is DFQATT, CDR2 SNEGSKA, per germline (reference sequence). Unmatched junction bases numbered 4, after V lost 8 bases and J lost 3 bases. The CDR3 is made up of 13 amino acids. The CDR3 coding sequence is TGCAGTTATCGGACTAGCGGCTACAATGAGCAGTTCTTC. This sequence encodes CSYRTSGYNEQFF.

This clonotype was observed a handful of times. The chain employs TRBV5-6 and TRBJ2-7; no clear D. Trimming took off 2 bases at V and 0 bases at J, with 12 bases between the two ends. CDR3 length equals 15 residues. Per germline, CDR1 SGHDT and CDR2 YYEEEE. CDR3 loop: CASSFRALTSYEQYF. CDR3 DNA sequence: TGTGCCAGCAGCTTTCGGGCCCTAACCTCCTACGAGCAGTACTTC.

This clonotype was recorded many times. This chain joins TRBV29-1 and TRBJ1-1; D might be TRBD1 (5 bases). Germline V gene sequence: CDR1 SQVTM, CDR2 ANQGSEA. Trimming left V 4 bases short and J 7 bases short, with 13 bases between. The CDR3 has 12 residues. The CDR3 DNA is TGCAGCGTTGTCGAGGGGAAAGATGAAGCTTTCTTT. Encoded protein: CSVVEGKDEAFF. The entire variable domain, with the rest obtained from reference TRBV29-1 and TRBJ1-1, is as follows: SAVISQKPSRDICQRGTSLTIQCQVDSQVTMMFWYRQQPGQSLTLIATANQGSEATYESGFVIDKFPISRPNLTFSTLTVSNMSPEDSSIYLCSVVEGKDEAFFGQGTRLTVV.

There are a few counts of this clonotype. The V call is TRBV11-2, the J call TRBJ2-3, with a weak D call TRBD2 (5 bases). Germline CDR1 SGHAT, CDR2 FQNNGV. Trimming took 2 bases from V and 1 from J, leaving 19 bases between them. This CDR3 comprises 18 residues. The CDR3 loop reads CASSLFSLRTFRTDTQYF. The CDR3 DNA sequence: TGTGCCAGCAGCTTATTTTCACTCCGGACTTTTCGCACAGATACGCAGTATTTT. Drawing the rest from reference TRBV11-2 and TRBJ2-3, the complete variable domain is EAGVAQSPRYKIIEKRQSVAFWCNPISGHATLYWYQQILGQGPKLLIQFQNNGVVDDSQLPKDRFSAERLKGVDSTLKIQPAKLEDSAVYLCASSLFSLRTFRTDTQYFGPGTRLTVL.

This clonotype has a count of ten or more. The chain carries TRBV27 and TRBJ2-7; 12 bases align to TRBD2. Germline trimming cut 3 bases from V and 4 bases from J; bases unmatched to any gene: 7. This CDR3 is built from 16 residues. Germline assignment: CDR1 MNHEY and CDR2 SMNVEV (reference sequence). The DNA for the CDR3 is TGTGCCAGCAGTTTGTTGACTAGCGGGAGACAGTACGAGCAGTACTTC. Translation: CASSLLTSGRQYEQYF.

This clonotype has just a few counts. The chain has TRBV6-5 and TRBJ1-6, with D unclear. The CDR3 sequence is 18 residues long. Trimming left V 3 bases short and J 0 bases short, with 15 bases between. CDR1 MNHEY and CDR2 SVGAGI come from the germline V gene. CDR3: CASSYKITTSSYNSPLHF. Here the CDR3 DNA reads TGTGCCAGCAGTTATAAGATTACGACCAGCTCCTATAATTCACCCCTCCACTTT.

This clonotype appeared many times. The rearrangement links TRBV6-1 to TRBJ2-5; no reliable D call. Germline-derived CDR1 and CDR2 are MNHNS and SASEGT. Trimming took 0 bases from V and 4 from J, leaving 3 bases between them. The CDR3 spans 12 residues. The CDR3, as DNA: TGTGCCAGCAGTGAAGCGGGAGAGACCCAGTACTTC. Its translation: CASSEAGETQYF.

The table lists this clonotype with a few counts. The chain joins TRBV6-1 to TRBJ1-2, with D uncertain. Per the germline V gene, CDR1 is MNHNS and CDR2 is SASEGT. Deletions cut 8 bases from V and 5 bases from J, with 9 bases between. The CDR3 runs 11 residues. CDR3: CASAQQYGYTF. The CDR3 DNA is TGTGCCAGCGCACAGCAATATGGCTACACCTTC.

This clonotype showed up many times. Here the CDR3 reads CASSSRGQAIYGYTF. In DNA form, the CDR3 reads TGTGCCAGCAGTTCTCGGGGGCAGGCTATCTATGGCTACACCTTC. The rearrangement links TRBV28 to TRBJ1-2; the D gene is possibly TRBD1 (6 bases). The CDR3 has 15 amino acids. The V end was cut by 4 bases, the J end by 4 bases, with 16 bases between. Germline CDR1 reads MDHEN; CDR2 reads SYDVKM.

This chain uses TRBV5-5 with TRBJ1-2; possibly TRBD1 for D (6 bases). Germline CDR1 SGHKS, CDR2 YYEKEE (reference sequence). V lost 0 bases, J lost 2 bases, and 11 bases lay in between. This CDR3 has 15 residues. The CDR3 nucleotides are TGTGCCAGCAGCTTGGCTCAGGGGAAGAACTATGGCTACACCTTC. Amino acid sequence: CASSLAQGKNYGYTF.

This clonotype was counted at least ten times. The chain recombines TRBV7-2 with TRBJ2-3, with D possibly matching TRBD2 (5 bases). The CDR3 contains 14 residues. Germline V gives CDR1 SGHTA, CDR2 FQGNSA. The V end lost 5 bases, the J end lost 6 bases, and 15 bases lay between the germline ends. CDR3 region: CASSDWSTGDTQYF. CDR3 nucleotide sequence: TGTGCCAGCAGCGACTGGAGCACGGGGGATACGCAGTATTTT.

The chain recombines TRBV7-6 with TRBJ2-3; D not certain. Trimming removed 7 bases at V and 1 base at J, with 9 bases between. CDR3 length equals 13 residues. The germline gives CDR1 SGHVS, CDR2 FNYEAQ. The CDR3 sequence is CASMNLRTDTQYF. CDR3 in DNA: TGTGCCAGCATGAACCTACGCACAGATACGCAGTATTTT.

The table lists this clonotype with many counts. This chain links TRBV28 with TRBJ2-1; 9 positions match TRBD2. After removal of 10 bases from V and 5 bases from J, the junction contained 3 bases not matched to a gene. Per the germline V gene, CDR1 is MDHEN and CDR2 is SYDVKM. This CDR3 region has 12 residues. CDR3 coding DNA: TGTGCCACCGGACTAGCGAACAATGAGCAGTTCTTC. It specifies CATGLANNEQFF. The whole variable domain, remainder taken from reference TRBV28 and TRBJ2-1, is DVKVTQSSRYLVKRTGEKVFLECVQDMDHENMFWYRQDPGLGLRLIYFSYDVKMKEKGDIPEGYSVSREKKERFSLILESASTNQTSMYLCATGLANNEQFFGPGTRLTVL.

This clonotype was counted ten times or more. The chain uses TRBV2 and TRBJ2-4, with D possibly being TRBD2 (6 bases). Trimming removed 6 bases at V and 8 bases at J, with 14 bases between. The CDR3 has 13 amino acids. CDR1 is SNHLY, CDR2 FYNNEI, per germline. CDR3 nucleotides: TGTGCCAGCAGCCAATGGGAGGCACACATTCAGTACTTC. This sequence encodes CASSQWEAHIQYF.

This clonotype was counted between two and nine times. CDR3 bases: TGTGCCAGCAGCTTAGTAGTCCGCGGCGGGAGTAGCACAGATACGCAGTATTTT. Its translation is CASSLVVRGGSSTDTQYF. The chain links TRBV11-2 to TRBJ2-3; TRBD2 aligns across 7 bases. The CDR3 is 18 residues long. Germline lookup yields CDR1 SGHAT and CDR2 FQNNGV. With V trimmed by 1 base and J by 0 bases, 10 bases remained unmatched. The whole variable domain, filled in from reference TRBV11-2 and TRBJ2-3, reads EAGVAQSPRYKIIEKRQSVAFWCNPISGHATLYWYQQILGQGPKLLIQFQNNGVVDDSQLPKDRFSAERLKGVDSTLKIQPAKLEDSAVYLCASSLVVRGGSSTDTQYFGPGTRLTVL.

This clonotype was observed many times. J is TRBJ1-1 and V is TRBV20-1, with TRBD1 matching 9 bases. Germline V gene data show CDR1 as DFQATT and CDR2 as SNEGSKA (reference sequence). Germline trimming cut 4 bases from V and 10 bases from J; bases unmatched to any gene: 16. There are 15 residues in the CDR3. CDR3 bases: TGCAGTGCTATGAGGGGGCCTACAGGGGGCCCAACAGCTTTCTTT. It specifies CSAMRGPTGGPTAFF.

In its sample, this clonotype was seen a few times. The DNA for the CDR3 is TGTGCCAGCAGTTACTGGCGGGCCGCATCCTACAATGAGCAGTTCTTC. Translating it yields CASSYWRAASYNEQFF. The rearrangement links TRBV6-6 to TRBJ2-1; D may be TRBD2 (5 bases). In germline, CDR1 is MNHNY, CDR2 SVGAGI (reference sequence). CDR3 length: 16 residues. V was clipped by 1 base and J by 1 base, with 11 bases between them.

This clonotype was recorded once. V gene TRBV4-1 combines with J gene TRBJ1-1, with D possibly TRBD1 on 6 matching bases. The germline gives CDR1 MGHRA, CDR2 YSYEKL. The length of the CDR3 is 16 residues. Trimming stripped 0 bases from V and 1 base from J, with 12 bases between. CDR3 residues: CASSQERTAPNTEAFF. The CDR3 DNA reads TGCGCCAGCAGCCAAGAAAGGACAGCTCCGAACACTGAAGCTTTCTTT.

This clonotype was observed at least ten times. V gene TRBV11-2 combines with J gene TRBJ2-7; TRBD2 aligns across 8 bases. CDR1 is SGHAT, CDR2 FQNNGV, per germline. J lost 4 bases, V lost 7 bases, and 9 bases had no gene match. The CDR3 has 14 amino acids. The CDR3 region is CASTPYSGTYEQYF. The CDR3 DNA sequence: TGTGCCAGCACCCCTTATAGCGGGACTTACGAGCAGTACTTC.

The chain links TRBV29-1 to TRBJ2-5; the match to TRBD2 covers 9 bases. V lost 3 bases, J lost 2 bases, and 10 bases stayed unmatched. Germline values: CDR1 SQVTM, CDR2 ANQGSEA. This CDR3 is 16 amino acids long. CDR3 in amino acids: CSVDVSGSRLQETQYF. The CDR3 DNA reads as TGCAGCGTTGATGTTAGCGGGAGTCGGCTGCAAGAGACCCAGTACTTC.

The table lists this clonotype with many counts. The chain recombines TRBV12-3 or TRBV12-4 with TRBJ1-4, with TRBD1 as a possible D gene (5 bases). The V end lost 8 bases, the J end lost 5 bases, and 21 bases lay between the germline ends. The CDR3 has 16 amino acids. The CDR3 coding sequence is TGTGCCAGCTCCGGAGGGGACGGGTCCATAAATGAAAAACTGTTTTTT. Translating gives CASSGGDGSINEKLFF.

This clonotype came up many times. The germline gene is not matched at one end of the junction; a read error may be the cause. The chain has TRBV7-8 and TRBJ2-3; D tentatively reads TRBD1 or TRBD2 (5 bases each). This CDR3 contains 13 residues. Germline CDR1 and CDR2: SGHVS and FQNEAQ. Here the CDR3 reads CAGSHGTIDTQYF. Written as DNA, the CDR3 is TGTGCCGGCAGCCACGGGACCATCGATACGCAGTATTTT.